A selection of T cell receptor beta chains follows, all from one sample in a study of beta chain features in type 1 diabetes. Repertoires were generated with immunoSEQ multiplex PCR, while TCRdb's copy carries only in-frame clones and drops some. The sample contains hundreds of thousands of clones, 11% to 15% of which appear only once. The sample consisted of naive CD4+ T cells from blood. The receptors shown here come from a man aged 18 to 35 with type 1 diabetes. Each CDR3 is given with its conserved first and last residue. The D gene is left open where the match is weak. Size tells how often a clone was seen (once, few, many) or the class of an expanded clone, and some rows leave it out.

>TRBJ1-5|-|TRBV2|-
CASSEVSRNNQPQHF
TGTGCCAGCAGTGAAGTCAGTCGAAATAATCAGCCCCAGCATTTT
>TRBJ2-3|-|TRBV30|TRBD2
CAWRRGGATDTQYF
TGTGCCTGGAGGCGGGGGGGCGCGACAGATACGCAGTATTTT
>TRBJ2-7|-|TRBV20-1|-
CSAFQGGEQYF
TGCAGTGCTTTCCAGGGGGGCGAGCAGTACTTC
>TRBJ1-1|-|TRBV18|-
CASTQGWDTEAFF
TGTGCCAGCACACAGGGTTGGGACACTGAAGCTTTCTTT
>TRBJ1-1|few|TRBV7-2|-
CASSSQLGIEAFF
TGTGCCAGCAGCTCACAACTGGGAATTGAAGCTTTCTTT
>TRBJ1-5|once|TRBV28|TRBD1
CASSIYRGAQPQHF
TGTGCCAGCAGTATATACAGGGGAGCTCAGCCCCAGCATTTT
>TRBJ2-5|few|TRBV30|TRBD2
CAWGTRGAETQYF
TGTGCCTGGGGGACTAGGGGGGCAGAGACCCAGTACTTC
>TRBJ2-7|few|TRBV7-9|-
CASNLDSSYEQYF
TGTGCCAGCAACTTAGACAGCTCCTACGAGCAGTACTTC
>TRBJ2-7|-|TRBV7-2|-
CASALGGSYEQYF
TGTGCCAGCGCCCTGGGGGGATCCTACGAGCAGTACTTC
>TRBJ2-1|-|TRBV2|-
CATSLDEQFF
TGTGCCACGTCTCTGGATGAGCAGTTCTTC
>TRBJ2-1|-|TRBV7-7|-
CASSLRESSYNEQFF
TGTGCTAGCAGCTTACGGGAAAGCTCCTACAATGAGCAGTTCTTC
>TRBJ2-1|few|TRBV5-4|-
CASSLFPAPNEQFF
TGTGCCAGCAGCTTATTCCCTGCCCCCAATGAGCAGTTCTTC
>TRBJ2-2|few|TRBV7-6|TRBD2
CASSLRTSLAGELFF
TGTGCCAGCAGCCTCCGGACTAGTCTCGCCGGGGAGCTGTTTTTT
>TRBJ1-5|few|TRBV9|-
CASSVGMGGGQPQHF
TGTGCCAGCAGCGTAGGAATGGGGGGCGGACAGCCCCAGCATTTT
>TRBJ2-1|-|TRBV11-3|-
CASSLDRGGFQGQFF
TGTGCCAGCAGCTTAGATCGGGGCGGGTTCCAGGGGCAGTTCTTC
>TRBJ2-6|-|TRBV2|-
CASSQQGLRLGANVLTF
TGTGCCAGCAGTCAACAGGGATTAAGACTTGGGGCCAACGTCCTGACTTTC
>TRBJ2-7|-|TRBV6-6|TRBD1
CASSSLRTGQSYEQYF
TGTGCCAGCAGTTCCCTAAGGACAGGCCAGTCCTACGAGCAGTACTTC
>TRBJ2-1|-|TRBV5-1|-
CASKIPSDNEQFF
TGCGCCAGTAAGATCCCCTCGGACAATGAGCAGTTCTTC
>TRBJ2-3|few|TRBV4-2|TRBD2
CASSHGPPGLGGTDTQYF
TGTGCCAGCAGCCATGGTCCCCCGGGACTAGGGGGCACAGATACGCAGTATTTT
>TRBJ2-5|many|TRBV10-3|-
CAISDREETQYF
TGTGCCATCAGTGACAGGGAAGAGACCCAGTACTTC
>TRBJ2-1|-|TRBV4-1|-
CASSPRIGDEQFF
TGCGCCAGCAGCCCGAGAATCGGGGATGAGCAGTTCTTC
>TRBJ1-1|-|TRBV7-9|TRBD1
CASSLAPGGALGGNTEAFF
TGTGCCAGCAGCTTAGCCCCAGGGGGCGCCTTGGGTGGGAACACTGAAGCTTTCTTT
>TRBJ2-5|few|TRBV5-4|-
CASSAGWETQYF
TGTGCCAGCAGCGCGGGGTGGGAGACCCAGTACTTC
>TRBJ1-6|-|TRBV10-2|TRBD1
CASSGTGDSPLHF
TGCGCCAGCAGTGGGACAGGGGATTCACCCCTCCACTTT
>TRBJ2-7|-|TRBV4-2|-
CASSRGDGNTMGQYF
TGTGCCAGCAGCCGGGGGGACGGTAATACGATGGGGCAGTACTTC
>TRBJ1-1|few|TRBV28|-
CASSFKRFAEAFF
TGTGCCAGCAGTTTTAAGAGGTTCGCTGAAGCTTTCTTT
>TRBJ2-1|few|TRBV9|TRBD2
CASSELAGVISEQFF
TGTGCCAGCAGCGAACTAGCGGGAGTTATAAGTGAGCAGTTCTTC
>TRBJ1-6|few|TRBV4-3|TRBD1
CASSQVDREGSPLHF
TGCGCCAGCAGCCAAGTCGACAGGGAGGGTTCACCCCTCCACTTT
>TRBJ1-3|-|TRBV30|-
CAWQIYSGNTIYF
TGTGCCTGGCAGATCTACTCTGGAAACACCATATATTTT
>TRBJ2-5|few|TRBV6-1|TRBD2
CASASGAWETQYF
TGTGCCAGCGCTAGCGGGGCTTGGGAGACCCAGTACTTC
>TRBJ2-3|few|TRBV29-1|TRBD2
CSVGTSGGARDTQYF
TGCAGCGTCGGGACTAGCGGGGGGGCCAGAGATACGCAGTATTTT
>TRBJ1-4|-|TRBV5-1|-
CASSFQYNEKLFF
TGCGCCAGCAGCTTTCAGTATAATGAAAAACTGTTTTTT
>TRBJ1-5|-|TRBV2|TRBD1
CASRTGGNQPQHF
TGTGCCAGTAGGACAGGGGGCAATCAGCCCCAGCATTTT
>TRBJ2-7|-|TRBV5-1|TRBD1
CASSTQDRAYEQYF
TGCGCCAGCAGCACTCAGGACAGGGCTTACGAGCAGTACTTC
>TRBJ2-6|-|TRBV7-2|-
CASSSNRDSGANVLTF
TGTGCCAGCAGCTCGAACAGGGACTCTGGGGCCAACGTCCTGACTTTC
>TRBJ2-1|few|TRBV7-2|TRBD1
CASRVDRASYNEQFF
TGTGCCAGCAGGGTGGACAGGGCTTCCTACAATGAGCAGTTCTTC
>TRBJ2-7|few|TRBV18|-
CASSPNPRGLPYEQYF
TGTGCCAGCTCACCGAACCCCAGGGGCCTGCCCTACGAGCAGTACTTC
>TRBJ2-5|-|TRBV30|-
CAWSVPPPGYGETQYF
TGTGCCTGGAGTGTCCCCCCGCCGGGTTATGGGGAGACCCAGTACTTC
>TRBJ1-2|-|TRBV30|-
CAWSADHNGYTF
TGTGCCTGGAGTGCGGACCATAATGGCTACACCTTC
>TRBJ2-7|few|TRBV29-1|-
CSAGYGTYEQYF
TGCAGCGCCGGATACGGAACCTACGAGCAGTACTTC
>TRBJ2-3|-|TRBV7-2|TRBD2
CASSLESGAQYF
TGTGCCAGCAGCTTAGAAAGCGGGGCGCAGTATTTT
>TRBJ2-7|few|TRBV10-3|-
CAITTDLSSYEQYF
TGTGCCATCACCACGGACCTTAGCTCCTACGAGCAGTACTTC
>TRBJ1-1|once|TRBV29-1|-
CSVVPNMNTEAFF
TGCAGCGTTGTACCCAATATGAACACTGAAGCTTTCTTT
>TRBJ1-1|few|TRBV6-5|-
CATLRRSNTEAFF
TGTGCCACCCTTCGGAGGTCGAACACTGAAGCTTTCTTT
>TRBJ2-1|-|TRBV7-2|-
CASSPGRISSYNEQFF
TGTGCCAGCAGCCCCGGACGCATCAGCTCCTACAATGAGCAGTTCTTC
>TRBJ1-2|few|TRBV6-6|-
CASSYGEGANYGYTF
TGTGCCAGCAGTTACGGGGAAGGGGCAAACTATGGCTACACCTTC
>TRBJ2-1|-|TRBV11-2|TRBD2
CASSPGLAGQYNEQFF
TGTGCCAGCAGCCCGGGACTAGCGGGACAGTACAATGAGCAGTTCTTC
>TRBJ1-5|-|TRBV2|TRBD1
CASTPPGQGYSNQPQHF
TGTGCCAGCACCCCCCCGGGACAGGGCTATAGCAATCAGCCCCAGCATTTT
>TRBJ2-3|-|TRBV14|-
CASSQSHRDGTDTQYF
TGTGCCAGCAGCCAAAGTCATCGGGACGGAACAGATACGCAGTATTTT
>TRBJ2-1|-|TRBV27|TRBD1
CASSVGQGVWNEQFF
TGTGCCAGCAGTGTAGGACAGGGGGTGTGGAATGAGCAGTTCTTC
>TRBJ2-1|-|TRBV5-1|-
CASSLRSGGTYNEQFF
TGCGCCAGCAGCTTGAGGTCAGGCGGGACGTACAATGAGCAGTTCTTC
>TRBJ1-6|few|TRBV19|-
CASSGGSGYLRSPLHF
TGTGCCAGTTCCGGGGGATCAGGCTATTTACGCTCACCCCTCCACTTT
>TRBJ2-5|few|TRBV19|-
CASSIDFQETQYF
TGTGCCAGTAGTATAGATTTCCAAGAGACCCAGTACTTC
>TRBJ2-5|-|TRBV7-9|TRBD2
CASSRDSGGQETQYF
TGTGCCAGCAGCCGTGACAGCGGGGGGCAAGAGACCCAGTACTTC